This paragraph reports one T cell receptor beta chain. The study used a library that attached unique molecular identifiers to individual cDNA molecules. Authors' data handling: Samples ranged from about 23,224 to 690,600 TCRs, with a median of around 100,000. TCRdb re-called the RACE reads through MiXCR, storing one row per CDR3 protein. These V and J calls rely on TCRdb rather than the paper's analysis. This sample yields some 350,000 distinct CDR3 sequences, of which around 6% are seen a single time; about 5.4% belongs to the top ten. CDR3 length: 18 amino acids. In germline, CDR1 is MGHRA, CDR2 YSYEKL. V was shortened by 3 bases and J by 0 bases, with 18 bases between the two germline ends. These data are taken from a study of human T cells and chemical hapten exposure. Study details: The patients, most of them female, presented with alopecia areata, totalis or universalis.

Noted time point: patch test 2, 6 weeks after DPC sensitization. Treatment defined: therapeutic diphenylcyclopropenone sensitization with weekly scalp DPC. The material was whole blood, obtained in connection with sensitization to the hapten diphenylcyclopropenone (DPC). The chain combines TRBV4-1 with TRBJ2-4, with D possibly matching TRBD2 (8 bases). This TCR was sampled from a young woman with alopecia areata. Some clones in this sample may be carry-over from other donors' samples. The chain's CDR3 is CASSHDRERGLAKNIQYF. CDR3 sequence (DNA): TGCGCCAGCAGCCACGACAGGGAGCGGGGGCTAGCCAAAAACATTCAGTACTTC.